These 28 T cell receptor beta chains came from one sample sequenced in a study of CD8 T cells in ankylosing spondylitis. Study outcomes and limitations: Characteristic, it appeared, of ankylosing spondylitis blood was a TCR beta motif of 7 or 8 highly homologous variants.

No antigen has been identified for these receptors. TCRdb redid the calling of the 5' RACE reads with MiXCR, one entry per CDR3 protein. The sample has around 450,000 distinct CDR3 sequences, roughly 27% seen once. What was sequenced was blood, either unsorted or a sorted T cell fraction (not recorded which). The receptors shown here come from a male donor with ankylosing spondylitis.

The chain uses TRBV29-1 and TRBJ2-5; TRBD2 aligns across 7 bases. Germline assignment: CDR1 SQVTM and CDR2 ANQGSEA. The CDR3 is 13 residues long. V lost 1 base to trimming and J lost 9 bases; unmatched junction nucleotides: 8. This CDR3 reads CSVEAGGQKAQYF. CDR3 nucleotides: TGCAGCGTTGAAGCGGGAGGACAAAAGGCCCAGTACTTC.

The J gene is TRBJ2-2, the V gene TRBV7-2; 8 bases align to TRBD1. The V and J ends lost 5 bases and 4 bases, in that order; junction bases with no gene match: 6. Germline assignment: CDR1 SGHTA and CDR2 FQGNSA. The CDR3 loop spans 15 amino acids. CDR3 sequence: CASSGQGGSTGELFF. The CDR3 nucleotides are TGTGCCAGCAGCGGACAGGGTGGGAGCACCGGGGAGCTGTTTTTT.

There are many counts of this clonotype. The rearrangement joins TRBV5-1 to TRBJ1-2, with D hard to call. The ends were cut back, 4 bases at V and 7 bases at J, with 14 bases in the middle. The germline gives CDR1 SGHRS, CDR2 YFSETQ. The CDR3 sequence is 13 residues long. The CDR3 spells CASSDPSKGGYTF. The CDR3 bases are TGCGCCAGCAGCGACCCTTCGAAGGGTGGCTACACCTTC.

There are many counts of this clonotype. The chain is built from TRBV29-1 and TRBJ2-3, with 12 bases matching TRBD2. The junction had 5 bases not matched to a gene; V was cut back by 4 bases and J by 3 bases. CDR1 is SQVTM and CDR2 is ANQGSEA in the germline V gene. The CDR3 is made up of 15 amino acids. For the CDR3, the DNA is TGCAGCGTTGTCCTGACTAGCGGGAGTACAGATACGCAGTATTTT. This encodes CSVVLTSGSTDTQYF.

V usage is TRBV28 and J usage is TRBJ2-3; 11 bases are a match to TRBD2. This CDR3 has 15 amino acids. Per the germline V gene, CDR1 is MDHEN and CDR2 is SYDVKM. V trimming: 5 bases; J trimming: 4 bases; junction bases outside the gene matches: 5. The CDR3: CASSALAGASDTQYF. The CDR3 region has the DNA TGTGCCAGCAGTGCACTAGCGGGAGCATCAGATACGCAGTATTTT.

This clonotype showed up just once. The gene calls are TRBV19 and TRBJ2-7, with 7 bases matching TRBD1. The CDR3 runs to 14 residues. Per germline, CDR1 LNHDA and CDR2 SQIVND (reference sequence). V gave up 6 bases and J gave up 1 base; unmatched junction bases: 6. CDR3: CASSTPGQSYEQYF. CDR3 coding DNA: TGTGCCAGTAGCACTCCGGGACAGTCCTACGAGCAGTACTTC. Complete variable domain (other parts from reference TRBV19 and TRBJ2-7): DGGITQSPKYLFRKEGQNVTLSCEQNLNHDAMYWYRQDPGQGLRLIYYSQIVNDFQKGDIAEGYSVSREKKESFPLTVTSAQKNPTAFYLCASSTPGQSYEQYFGPGTRLTVT.

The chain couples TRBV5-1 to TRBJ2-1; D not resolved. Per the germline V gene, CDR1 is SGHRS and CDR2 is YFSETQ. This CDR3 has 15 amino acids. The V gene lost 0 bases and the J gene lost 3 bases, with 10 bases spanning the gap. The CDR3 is CASSLVPDLYNEQFF. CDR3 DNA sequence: TGCGCCAGCAGCTTGGTTCCAGATCTCTACAATGAGCAGTTCTTC.

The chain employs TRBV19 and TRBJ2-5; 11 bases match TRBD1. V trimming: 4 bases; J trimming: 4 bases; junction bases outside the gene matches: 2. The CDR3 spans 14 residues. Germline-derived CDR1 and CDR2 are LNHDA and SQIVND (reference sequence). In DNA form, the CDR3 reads TGTGCCAGTAGTACGGACAGGGGGCGAGAGACCCAGTACTTC. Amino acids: CASSTDRGRETQYF.

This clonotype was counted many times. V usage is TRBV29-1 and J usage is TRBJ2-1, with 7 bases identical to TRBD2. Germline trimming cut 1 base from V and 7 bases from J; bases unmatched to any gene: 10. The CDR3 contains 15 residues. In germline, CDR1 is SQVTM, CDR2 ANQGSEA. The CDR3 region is CSVEVTSRTGNEQFF. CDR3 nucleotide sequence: TGCAGCGTTGAAGTGACTAGCCGTACGGGGAATGAGCAGTTCTTC.

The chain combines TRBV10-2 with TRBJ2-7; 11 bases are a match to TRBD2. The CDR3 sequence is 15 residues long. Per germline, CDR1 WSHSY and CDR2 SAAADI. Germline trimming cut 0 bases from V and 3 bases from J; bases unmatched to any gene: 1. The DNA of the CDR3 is TGCGCCAGCAGTGAGTCACTAGCGGGGGACTACGAGCAGTACTTC. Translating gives CASSESLAGDYEQYF.

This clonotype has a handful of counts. In DNA, the CDR3 is TGTGCCAGCAGCTTGACTAGCGGGAAGGGGGAGCAGTTCTTC. Its protein product is CASSLTSGKGEQFF. The chain carries TRBV7-9 and TRBJ2-1; TRBD2 aligns across 11 bases. Germline V gives CDR1 SEHNR, CDR2 FQNEAQ (reference sequence). With V trimmed by 3 bases and J by 10 bases, 5 bases remained unmatched. This CDR3 is built from 14 residues. The variable domain in full, completed from reference TRBV7-9 and TRBJ2-1, reads DTGVSQNPRHKITKRGQNVTFRCDPISEHNRLYWYRQTLGQGPEFLTYFQNEAQLEKSRLLSDRFSAERPKGSFSTLEIQRTEQGDSAMYLCASSLTSGKGEQFFGPGTRLTVL.

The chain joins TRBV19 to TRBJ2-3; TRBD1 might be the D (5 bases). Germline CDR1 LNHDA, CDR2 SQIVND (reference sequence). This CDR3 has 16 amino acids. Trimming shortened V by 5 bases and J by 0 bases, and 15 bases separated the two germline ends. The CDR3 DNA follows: TGTGCCAGTAGTCCCGAGACAGTCTCTAGCACAGATACGCAGTATTTT. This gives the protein CASSPETVSSTDTQYF.

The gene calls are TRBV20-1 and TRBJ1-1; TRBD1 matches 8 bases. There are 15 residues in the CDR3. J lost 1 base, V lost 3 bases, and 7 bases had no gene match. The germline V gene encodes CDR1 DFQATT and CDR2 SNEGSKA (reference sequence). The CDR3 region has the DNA TGCAGTGCTAGTGCTCAGGGGGCGGCGAACACTGAAGCTTTCTTT. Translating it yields CSASAQGAANTEAFF.

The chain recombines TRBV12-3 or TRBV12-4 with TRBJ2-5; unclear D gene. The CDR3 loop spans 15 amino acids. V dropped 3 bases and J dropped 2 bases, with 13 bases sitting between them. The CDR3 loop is CASSFWSETQETQYF. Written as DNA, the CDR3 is TGTGCCAGCAGTTTCTGGTCAGAAACTCAAGAGACCCAGTACTTC.

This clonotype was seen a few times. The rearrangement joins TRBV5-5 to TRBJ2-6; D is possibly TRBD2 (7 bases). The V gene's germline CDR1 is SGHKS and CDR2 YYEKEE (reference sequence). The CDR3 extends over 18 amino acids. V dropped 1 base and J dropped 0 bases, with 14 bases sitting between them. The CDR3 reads CASSLTGGPSSGANVLTF. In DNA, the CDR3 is TGTGCCAGCAGCTTGACGGGGGGCCCAAGCTCTGGGGCCAACGTCCTGACTTTC. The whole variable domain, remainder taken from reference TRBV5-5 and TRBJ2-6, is DAGVTQSPTHLIKTRGQQVTLRCSPISGHKSVSWYQQVLGQGPQFIFQYYEKEERGRGNFPDRFSARQFPNYSSELNVNALLLGDSALYLCASSLTGGPSSGANVLTFGAGSRLTVL.

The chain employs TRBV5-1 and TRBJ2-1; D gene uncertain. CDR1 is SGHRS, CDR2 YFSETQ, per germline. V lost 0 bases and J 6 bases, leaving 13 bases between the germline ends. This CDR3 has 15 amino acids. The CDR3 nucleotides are TGCGCCAGCAGCTTGGGGGTCCGATCGGGCAATGAGCAGTTCTTC. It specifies CASSLGVRSGNEQFF.

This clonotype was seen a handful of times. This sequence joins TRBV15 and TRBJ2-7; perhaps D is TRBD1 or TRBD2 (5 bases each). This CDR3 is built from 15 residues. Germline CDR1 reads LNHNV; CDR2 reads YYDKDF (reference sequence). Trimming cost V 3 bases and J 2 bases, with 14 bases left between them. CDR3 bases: TGTGCCACCAGCAGTACTGAGGGGTCTACCTACGAGCAGTACGTC. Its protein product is CATSSTEGSTYEQYV.

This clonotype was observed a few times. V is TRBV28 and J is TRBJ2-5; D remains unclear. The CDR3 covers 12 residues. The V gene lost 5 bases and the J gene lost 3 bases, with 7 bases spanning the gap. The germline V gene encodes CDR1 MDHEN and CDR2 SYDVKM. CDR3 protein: CASSTDEETQYF. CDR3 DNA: TGTGCCAGCAGTACGGACGAAGAGACCCAGTACTTC.

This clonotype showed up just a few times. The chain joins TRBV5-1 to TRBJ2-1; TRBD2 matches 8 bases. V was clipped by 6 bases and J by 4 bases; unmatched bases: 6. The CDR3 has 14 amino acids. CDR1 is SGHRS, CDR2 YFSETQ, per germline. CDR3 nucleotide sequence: TGCGCCAGCAATCTGGAGCGGGGGTACAATGAGCAGTTCTTC. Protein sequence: CASNLERGYNEQFF.

Written as DNA, the CDR3 is TGTGCCACCAGGGACCAACTAGCGGGAGACTCCTACGAGCAGTACGTC. It codes for CATRDQLAGDSYEQYV. The chain carries TRBV24-1 and TRBJ2-7; 11 bases align to TRBD2. This CDR3 contains 16 residues. Trimming took 7 bases from V and 0 from J; bases not matched to a gene: 7. Germline-derived CDR1 and CDR2 are KGHDR and SFDVKD.

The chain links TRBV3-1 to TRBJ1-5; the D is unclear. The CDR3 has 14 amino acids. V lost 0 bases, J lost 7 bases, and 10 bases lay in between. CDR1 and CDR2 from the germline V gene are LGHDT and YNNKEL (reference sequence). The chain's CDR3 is CASSQDLVGQPQHF. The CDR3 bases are TGTGCCAGCAGCCAAGACCTTGTTGGACAGCCCCAGCATTTT. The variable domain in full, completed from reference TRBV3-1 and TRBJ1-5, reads DTAVSQTPKYLVTQMGNDKSIKCEQNLGHDTMYWYKQDSKKFLKIMFSYNNKELIINETVPNRFSPKSPDKAHLNLHINSLELGDSAVYFCASSQDLVGQPQHFGDGTRLSIL.

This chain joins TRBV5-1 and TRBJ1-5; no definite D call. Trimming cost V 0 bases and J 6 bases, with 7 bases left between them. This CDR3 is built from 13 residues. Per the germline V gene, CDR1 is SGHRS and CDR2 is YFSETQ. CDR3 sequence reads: CASSLDGGQPQHF. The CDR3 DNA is TGCGCCAGCAGCTTGGACGGCGGTCAGCCCCAGCATTTT.

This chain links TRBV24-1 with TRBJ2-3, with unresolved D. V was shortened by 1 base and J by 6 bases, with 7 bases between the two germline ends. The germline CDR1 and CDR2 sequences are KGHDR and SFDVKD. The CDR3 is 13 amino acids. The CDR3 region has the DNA TGTGCCACCAGTGATTTTCACGGGGATACGCAGTATTTT. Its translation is CATSDFHGDTQYF.

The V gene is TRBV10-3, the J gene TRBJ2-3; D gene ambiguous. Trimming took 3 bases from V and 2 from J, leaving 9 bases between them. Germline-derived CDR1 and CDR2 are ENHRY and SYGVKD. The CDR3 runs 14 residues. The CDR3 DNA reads TGTGCCATCAGTGATAGTGGAACCACAGATACGCAGTATTTT. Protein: CAISDSGTTDTQYF.

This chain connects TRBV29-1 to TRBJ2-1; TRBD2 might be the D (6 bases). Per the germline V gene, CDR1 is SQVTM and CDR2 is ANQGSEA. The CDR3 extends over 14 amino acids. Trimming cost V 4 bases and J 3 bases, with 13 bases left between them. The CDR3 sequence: CSVGSTSYYNEQFF. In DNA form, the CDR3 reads TGCAGCGTTGGCTCGACTAGTTACTACAATGAGCAGTTCTTC.

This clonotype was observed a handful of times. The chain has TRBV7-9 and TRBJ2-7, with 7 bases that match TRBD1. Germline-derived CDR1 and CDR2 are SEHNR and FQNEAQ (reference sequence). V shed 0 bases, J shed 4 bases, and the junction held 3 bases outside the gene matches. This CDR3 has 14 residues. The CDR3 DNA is TGTGCCAGCAGCTTAGCCGGACAGGTGTACGAGCAGTACTTC. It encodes CASSLAGQVYEQYF.

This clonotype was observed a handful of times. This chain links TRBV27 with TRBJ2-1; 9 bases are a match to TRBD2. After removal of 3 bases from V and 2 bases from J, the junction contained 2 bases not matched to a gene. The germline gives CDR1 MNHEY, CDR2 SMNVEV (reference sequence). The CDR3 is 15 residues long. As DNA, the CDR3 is TGTGCCAGCAGTTTTAGCGGGAGAACCTACAATGAGCAGTTCTTC. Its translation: CASSFSGRTYNEQFF.

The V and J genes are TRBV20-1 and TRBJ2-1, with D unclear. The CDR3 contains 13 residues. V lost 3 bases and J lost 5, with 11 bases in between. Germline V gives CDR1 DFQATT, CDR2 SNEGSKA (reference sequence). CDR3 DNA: TGCAGTGCTAGCTTTGTACCCAACAATGAGCAGTTCTTC. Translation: CSASFVPNNEQFF.